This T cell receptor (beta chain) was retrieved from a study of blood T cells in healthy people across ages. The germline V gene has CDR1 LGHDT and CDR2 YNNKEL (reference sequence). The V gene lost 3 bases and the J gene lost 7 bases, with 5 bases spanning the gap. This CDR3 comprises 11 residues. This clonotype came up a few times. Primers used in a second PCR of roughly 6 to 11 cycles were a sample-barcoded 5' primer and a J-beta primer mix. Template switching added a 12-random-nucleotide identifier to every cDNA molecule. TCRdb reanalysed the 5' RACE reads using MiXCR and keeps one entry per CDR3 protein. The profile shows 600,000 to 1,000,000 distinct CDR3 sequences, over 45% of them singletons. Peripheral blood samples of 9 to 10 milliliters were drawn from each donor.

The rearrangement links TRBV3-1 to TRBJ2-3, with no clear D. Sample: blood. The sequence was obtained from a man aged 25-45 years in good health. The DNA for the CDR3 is TGTGCCAGCAGCCAGAGCTATACGCAGTATTTT. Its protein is CASSQSYTQYF.